What follows describes a single T cell receptor (beta chain). This sample is part of a study of blood T cell repertoires in COVID-19. At the level of the study: Spain, Italy and the United States supplied samples that represented acute and convalescent COVID-19. From T cells, B-cell-depleted T cells, or PBMCs came the material, which was cDNA or gDNA.

Authors' analysis steps: Cell counts per sample came from amplifying reference gene primers. The protocol was immunoSEQ multiplex PCR, while the TCRdb copy is restricted to in-frame clones and leaves out a portion. V and J calls and clone size follow that table, whereas D and trimming were derived from the DNA. The table records about 410,000 clones, 89% of them present only once. The Seattle site enrolled patients during active infection and followed them longitudinally. The CDR3 totals 14 residues. V was pared by 2 bases and J by 7 bases, with 3 bases of the junction left unmatched. Germline lookup yields CDR1 MDHEN and CDR2 SYDVKM.

The sample was peripheral blood. The V and J genes are TRBV28 and TRBJ2-1; TRBD2 matches at 9 bases. The clonotype comes from a woman in her forties with COVID-19, enrolled during active disease. This chain's CDR3 is CASSLLAGPNEQFF. The CDR3 nucleotides are TGTGCCAGCAGTTTACTAGCGGGACCTAATGAGCAGTTCTTC.